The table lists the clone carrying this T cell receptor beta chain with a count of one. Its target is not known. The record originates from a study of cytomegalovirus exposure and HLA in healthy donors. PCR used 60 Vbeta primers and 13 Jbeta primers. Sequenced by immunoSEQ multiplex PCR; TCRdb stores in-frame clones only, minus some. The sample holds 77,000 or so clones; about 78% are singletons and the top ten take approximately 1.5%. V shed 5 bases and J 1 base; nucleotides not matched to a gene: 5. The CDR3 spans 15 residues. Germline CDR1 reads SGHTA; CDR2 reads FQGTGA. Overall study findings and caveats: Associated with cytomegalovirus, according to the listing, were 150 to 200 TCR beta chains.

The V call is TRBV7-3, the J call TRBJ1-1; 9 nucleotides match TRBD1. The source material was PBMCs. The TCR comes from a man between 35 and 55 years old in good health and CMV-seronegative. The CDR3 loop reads CASSPRDRENTEAFF. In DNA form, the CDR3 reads TGTGCCAGCAGCCCCCGGGACAGGGAGAACACTGAAGCTTTCTTT.